A single sample is the source of the 22 T cell receptor beta chains below, sequenced in a study of blood T cell repertoires in COVID-19 (TCRdb year 2020). The library was produced with the immunoSEQ multiplex PCR assay. This is the immuneACCESS table as TCRdb keeps it, with only in-frame sequences that have V and J called. A part of the clones is gone; compared with another copy, unresolved V genes explain less than half, and the rest is unexplained. Here the sample has 270,000 or so clones; roughly 91% occur a single time. Together, the top ten hold over 2% of the sample. Specimen: PBMCs or T cells enriched from blood (not recorded which). Receptors originate from a middle-aged woman with acute COVID-19.

The J gene is TRBJ2-5, the V gene TRBV9; 7 bases match TRBD1. The V gene end was trimmed by 2 bases and the J gene end by 5 bases; junction bases not matched to a gene: 9. This CDR3 is 15 amino acids long. Germline CDR1 and CDR2: SGDLS and YYNGEE. The CDR3, as DNA: TGTGCCAGCAGCGTCAGAGGGGGCTCTGGGGAGACCCAGTACTTC. This sequence encodes CASSVRGGSGETQYF.

The chain carries TRBV5-4 and TRBJ2-5; 12 positions match TRBD1. Germline V gene lookup returns CDR1 SGHNT and CDR2 YYREEE (reference sequence). Germline trimming cut 4 bases from V and 4 bases from J; bases unmatched to any gene: 5. CDR3 length equals 15 residues. The CDR3 loop reads CASSGDRGRGETQYF. The CDR3 region has the DNA TGTGCCAGCAGCGGGGACAGGGGGCGCGGAGAGACCCAGTACTTC.

The chain recombines TRBV2 with TRBJ2-7, with 8 positions matching TRBD1. CDR1 is SNHLY and CDR2 is FYNNEI in the germline V gene. J gave up 2 bases and V 6 bases, and 12 bases lay outside the gene matches. This CDR3 region has 16 residues. The CDR3 loop is CASSEPLTGETYEQYF. The CDR3, as DNA: TGTGCCAGCAGCGAACCCCTGACAGGGGAAACCTACGAGCAGTACTTC.

This clone is a singleton in its sample. The chain carries TRBV24-1 and TRBJ1-3; D might be TRBD1 (5 bases). CDR1 is KGHDR and CDR2 is SFDVKD in the germline V gene. The CDR3 runs 16 residues. V dropped 1 base and J dropped 0 bases, with 9 bases sitting between them. The DNA of the CDR3 is TGTGCCACCAGTGATTTTGGGGCGAGCTCTGGAAACACCATATATTTT. Translating it yields CATSDFGASSGNTIYF.

CDR3 in DNA: TGTGCCAGCAGCCGGACTCCCTACGAGCAGTACTTC. Translation: CASSRTPYEQYF. The gene calls are TRBV3-1 (or the pseudogene TRBV3-2) and TRBJ2-7; maybe TRBD2 (5 bases). Trimming left V 4 bases short and J 2 bases short, with 6 bases between. This CDR3 contains 12 residues. Germline values: CDR1 LGHDT, CDR2 YNNKEL (reference sequence).

The rearrangement links TRBV18 to TRBJ2-3; 9 nucleotides agree with TRBD1. The CDR3 runs 15 residues. Germline-derived CDR1 and CDR2 are KGHSH and LQKENI. J gave up 2 bases and V 3 bases, and 3 bases lay outside the gene matches. In nucleotides, the CDR3 is TGTGCCAGCTCACCCGGACAGGGGACCACAGATACGCAGTATTTT. Amino acid sequence: CASSPGQGTTDTQYF.

The CDR3 DNA sequence: TGTGCCAGCAGCCCAGTCTGGGGGGATGGCTACACCTTC. Protein product: CASSPVWGDGYTF. V and J are TRBV6-5 and TRBJ1-2; tentative D call: TRBD1 (5 bases). The CDR3 is 13 residues long. Germline V lookup: CDR1 MNHEY, CDR2 SVGAGI. Trimming took off 6 bases at V and 6 bases at J, with 14 bases between the two ends.

This clone was counted once. The rearrangement joins TRBV12-3 or TRBV12-4 to TRBJ2-5; 7 positions match TRBD2. The J segment lost 5 bases and the V segment lost 6 bases, leaving 6 bases of the junction unmatched. The CDR3 loop spans 13 amino acids. The CDR3: CASSVGGTETQYF. For the CDR3, the DNA is TGTGCCAGCAGCGTGGGGGGGACGGAGACCCAGTACTTC.

The chain uses TRBV5-1 and TRBJ2-5; perhaps TRBD2 as D (5 bases). This CDR3 comprises 13 residues. Trimming took 6 bases from V and 5 from J, leaving 14 bases between them. Germline CDR1 reads SGHRS; CDR2 reads YFSETQ. The CDR3 protein is CASNLIPGETQYF. CDR3 DNA sequence: TGCGCCAGCAACCTAATCCCGGGGGAGACCCAGTACTTC. Using reference TRBV5-1 and TRBJ2-5 for the parts outside the CDR3, the full variable domain is KAGVTQTPRYLIKTRGQQVTLSCSPISGHRSVSWYQQTPGQGLQFLFEYFSETQRNKGNFPGRFSGRQFSNSRSEMNVSTLELGDSALYLCASNLIPGETQYFGPGTRLLVL.

This clone was detected only a few times. The CDR3 is CASSRDRASNQPQHF. The CDR3 DNA sequence: TGTGCCAGTAGTAGGGACAGGGCAAGCAATCAGCCCCAGCATTTT. This chain links TRBV19 with TRBJ1-5; 9 nucleotides match TRBD1. There are 15 residues in the CDR3. J gave up 1 base and V 4 bases, and 2 bases lay outside the gene matches. Germline CDR1 reads LNHDA; CDR2 reads SQIVND (reference sequence).

The chain's CDR3 is CASSQDSSSVGVYGYTF. CDR3 nucleotide sequence: TGTGCCAGCAGCCAAGATAGCAGCTCGGTCGGGGTCTATGGCTACACCTTC. This chain connects TRBV4-2 to TRBJ1-2; D gene ambiguous. CDR3 size: 17 residues. Germline V gene sequence: CDR1 LGHNA, CDR2 YNFKEQ. The V end lost 0 bases, the J end lost 4 bases, and 18 bases lay between the germline ends.

This chain joins TRBV15 and TRBJ2-2; 9 bases line up with TRBD1. Losses at the gene ends were 2 bases for V and 5 bases for J; bases not matched to a gene: 9. The CDR3 has 17 residues. From germline, CDR1 is LNHNV and CDR2 YYDKDF (reference sequence). CDR3 DNA sequence: TGTGCCACCAGCAGAATTCCCGGGACAGGGAATACCGGGGAGCTGTTTTTT. Amino acids: CATSRIPGTGNTGELFF.

The chain employs TRBV5-1 and TRBJ2-1; 7 bases fit TRBD2. J lost 4 bases, V lost 4 bases, and 8 bases had no gene match. Germline CDR1 SGHRS, CDR2 YFSETQ. The CDR3 runs to 15 residues. CDR3 DNA sequence: TGCGCCAGCAGCCCAGGGAGCGGGGATTACAATGAGCAGTTCTTC. It translates to CASSPGSGDYNEQFF.

The V and J genes are TRBV7-2 and TRBJ2-7, with 9 bases identical to TRBD2. The CDR3 loop spans 16 amino acids. Trimming removed 2 bases from V and 0 bases from J; junction bases left unmatched: 5. Germline-derived CDR1 and CDR2 are SGHTA and FQGNSA. CDR3 in DNA: TGTGCCAGCAGCTTAACTAGCGGGTCCAGCTCCTACGAGCAGTACTTC. It encodes CASSLTSGSSSYEQYF.

V gene TRBV14 combines with J gene TRBJ1-2; D remains unclear. Trimming removed 0 bases from V and 12 bases from J, with 11 bases in between. CDR1 and CDR2 (germline): SGHDN, FVKESK. There are 12 residues in the CDR3. Written as DNA, the CDR3 is TGTGCCAGCAGCCAAGATCCGGCGGGCCACACCTTC. As protein: CASSQDPAGHTF.

This clone was seen only a few times. This sequence joins TRBV4-2 and TRBJ1-5; 7 bases align to TRBD1. Germline CDR1 reads LGHNA; CDR2 reads YNFKEQ. The J segment lost 7 bases and the V segment lost 0 bases, leaving 12 bases of the junction unmatched. The CDR3 runs to 17 residues. The CDR3 region has the DNA TGTGCCAGCAGCCAAGATGGAGCAGGGGGGTCGATGCAGCCCCAGCATTTT. Amino acids: CASSQDGAGGSMQPQHF.

This chain links TRBV20-1 with TRBJ1-1, with D possibly being TRBD1 (5 bases). This CDR3 has 11 residues. The V gene lost 4 bases and the J gene lost 7 bases, with 10 bases spanning the gap. Looked up from germline, CDR1 is DFQATT and CDR2 is SNEGSKA (reference sequence). The DNA of the CDR3 is TGCAGTGCTACGCAGGGCTATGAAGCTTTCTTT. Translation gives CSATQGYEAFF.

This chain joins TRBV7-8 and TRBJ2-5, with TRBD2 identical over 11 bases. Germline loops: CDR1 SGHVS, CDR2 FQNEAQ. V was clipped by 2 bases and J by 0 bases; unmatched bases: 5. The CDR3 consists of 17 residues. The CDR3 region is CASSLSSSGGYQETQYF. In nucleotides, the CDR3 is TGTGCCAGCAGCTTAAGCTCTAGCGGGGGGTACCAAGAGACCCAGTACTTC.

The V and J genes are TRBV5-4 and TRBJ1-2; the D is unclear. Germline V lookup: CDR1 SGHNT, CDR2 YYREEE (reference sequence). This CDR3 spans 13 amino acids. Between the trimmed V and J ends, which lost 0 bases and 3 bases, there was a span of 6 bases. For the CDR3, the DNA is TGTGCCAGCAGCTTGGGGCTGGACTATGGCTACACCTTC. It translates to CASSLGLDYGYTF.

The chain combines TRBV9 with TRBJ1-1; no clear D gene. This CDR3 is built from 12 residues. V shed 4 bases and J shed 11 bases, with 15 bases lying between them. Germline V gene sequence: CDR1 SGDLS, CDR2 YYNGEE. CDR3 residues: CASSPAGSEAFF. In DNA form, the CDR3 reads TGTGCCAGCAGCCCGGCGGGAAGTGAGGCTTTCTTT.

V is TRBV18 and J is TRBJ2-7; 9 nucleotides match TRBD2. The junction had 9 bases not matched to a gene; V was cut back by 2 bases and J by 7 bases. The CDR3 totals 15 residues. CDR1 KGHSH and CDR2 LQKENI come from the germline V gene. The CDR3 loop reads CASSPRLADPWEQYF. The CDR3, as DNA: TGTGCCAGCTCACCAAGACTAGCGGACCCCTGGGAGCAGTACTTC.

The chain employs TRBV7-9 and TRBJ2-7; 8 bases are a match to TRBD1. The trim removed 5 bases at V and 1 base at J, leaving 4 bases unmatched. Germline CDR1 and CDR2: SEHNR and FQNEAQ (reference sequence). The CDR3 runs 14 residues. The DNA of the CDR3 is TGTGCCAGCAGCCCTCGGGACAGGTCCTACGAGCAGTACTTC. Protein sequence: CASSPRDRSYEQYF.